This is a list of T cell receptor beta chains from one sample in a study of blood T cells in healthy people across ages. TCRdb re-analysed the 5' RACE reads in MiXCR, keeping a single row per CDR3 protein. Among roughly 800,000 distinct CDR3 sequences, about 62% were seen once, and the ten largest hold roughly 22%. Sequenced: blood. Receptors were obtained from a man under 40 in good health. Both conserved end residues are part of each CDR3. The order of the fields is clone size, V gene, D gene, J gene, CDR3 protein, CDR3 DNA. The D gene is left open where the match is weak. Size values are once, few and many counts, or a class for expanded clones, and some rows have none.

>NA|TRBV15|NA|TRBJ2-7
CATSRPGPSDEQYF
TGTGCCACCAGCAGGCCGGGACCTTCCGACGAGCAGTACTTC
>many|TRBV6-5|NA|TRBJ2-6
CASRSSGANVLTF
TGTGCCAGCCGTAGCTCTGGGGCCAACGTCCTGACTTTC
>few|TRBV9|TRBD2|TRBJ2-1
CASSVATGTSGNTEQFF
TGTGCCAGCAGCGTAGCCACCGGGACTAGCGGGAACACTGAGCAGTTCTTC
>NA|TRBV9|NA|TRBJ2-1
CASSGGPLGQFF
TGTGCCAGCAGCGGGGGCCCCTTAGGGCAGTTCTTC
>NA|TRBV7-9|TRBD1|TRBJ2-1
CASSIIQGTSYNEQFF
TGTGCCAGCAGCATCATACAGGGGACCTCCTACAATGAGCAGTTCTTC
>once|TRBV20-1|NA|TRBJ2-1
CSARGWATINEQFF
TGCAGTGCTAGAGGATGGGCGACGATCAATGAGCAGTTCTTC
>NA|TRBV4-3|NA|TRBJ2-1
CASSQEAGRSGYDEQFF
TGCGCCAGCAGCCAAGAGGCCGGCAGGAGCGGTTACGATGAGCAGTTCTTC
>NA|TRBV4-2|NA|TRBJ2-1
CASSQENARREQFF
TGTGCCAGCAGCCAAGAGAACGCCAGGAGAGAGCAGTTCTTC
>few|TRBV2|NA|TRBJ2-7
CASTRPFTYEQYF
TGTGCCAGCACTCGCCCCTTTACCTACGAGCAGTACTTC
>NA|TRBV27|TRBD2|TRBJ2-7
CASSPGAGGQYEQYF
TGTGCCAGCAGTCCTGGAGCGGGAGGGCAATACGAGCAGTACTTC
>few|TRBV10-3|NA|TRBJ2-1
CAITNTGEPNNEQFF
TGTGCCATCACCAATACCGGGGAACCAAACAATGAGCAGTTCTTC
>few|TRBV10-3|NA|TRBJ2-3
CAISGIVSDYRNTQYF
TGTGCCATCAGTGGGATTGTATCGGACTACCGGAATACGCAGTATTTT
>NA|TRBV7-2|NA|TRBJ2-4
CASSPGGSKNIQYF
TGTGCCAGCAGCCCCGGGGGTTCCAAAAACATTCAGTACTTC
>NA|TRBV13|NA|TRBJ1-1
CASSFGQYTEAFF
TGTGCCAGCAGCTTCGGACAGTACACTGAAGCTTTCTTT
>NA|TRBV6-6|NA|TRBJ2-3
CASSPLTTRDTQYF
TGTGCCAGCAGTCCCCTTACCACCCGGGATACGCAGTATTTT
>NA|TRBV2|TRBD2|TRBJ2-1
CAFRAGGPGEQFF
TGTGCCTTCAGGGCGGGGGGGCCGGGTGAGCAGTTCTTC
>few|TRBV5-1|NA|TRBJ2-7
CASSFGTPIGEQYF
TGCGCCAGCAGCTTTGGGACCCCAATCGGCGAGCAGTACTTC
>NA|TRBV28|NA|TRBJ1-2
CASSKGGQIYGYTF
TGTGCCAGCTCGAAGGGTGGGCAAATCTATGGCTACACCTTC
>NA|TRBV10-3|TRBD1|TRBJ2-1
CAISAGQAYNEQFF
TGTGCCATCAGTGCGGGACAGGCATACAATGAGCAGTTCTTC
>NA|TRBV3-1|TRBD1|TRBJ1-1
CASSGQGPQAFF
TGTGCCAGCAGCGGACAGGGGCCTCAAGCTTTCTTT
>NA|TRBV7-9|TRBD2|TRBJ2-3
CASMRAGGLADTQYF
TGTGCCAGCATGCGAGCGGGAGGTCTGGCAGATACGCAGTATTTT
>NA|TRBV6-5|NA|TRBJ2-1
CASRTLQGVEQFF
TGTGCCAGCAGAACTCTACAGGGAGTTGAGCAGTTCTTC
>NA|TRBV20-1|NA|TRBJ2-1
CSARGVRDSSMIEQFF
TGCAGTGCCAGGGGGGTGAGGGACTCGAGCATGATTGAGCAGTTCTTC
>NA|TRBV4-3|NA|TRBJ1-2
CASSQDFAANYGYTF
TGCGCCAGCAGCCAAGATTTTGCCGCTAACTATGGCTACACCTTC
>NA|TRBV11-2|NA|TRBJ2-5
CASRESGTAQETQYF
TGTGCCAGCAGAGAATCCGGGACGGCACAAGAGACCCAGTACTTC
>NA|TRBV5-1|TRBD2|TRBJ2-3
CASSGGLAGADTQYF
TGCGCCAGCAGCGGGGGACTAGCGGGGGCAGATACGCAGTATTTT
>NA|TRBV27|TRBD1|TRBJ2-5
CASSSGQGGQETQYF
TGTGCCAGCAGTTCAGGACAGGGGGGACAAGAGACCCAGTACTTC
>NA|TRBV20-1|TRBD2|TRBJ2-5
CSARAVTEERGWQETQYF
TGCAGTGCTAGAGCAGTTACAGAGGAGCGGGGGTGGCAAGAGACCCAGTACTTC
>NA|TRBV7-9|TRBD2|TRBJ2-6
CASSGGLAGANVLTF
TGTGCCAGCAGCGGCGGACTAGCTGGGGCCAACGTCCTGACTTTC
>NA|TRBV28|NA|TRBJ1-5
CASSLSTDRNQPQHF
TGTGCCAGCAGCCTGTCGACTGACAGAAATCAGCCCCAGCATTTT
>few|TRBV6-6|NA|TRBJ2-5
CASSYGAGTDQETQYF
TGTGCCAGCAGTTACGGCGCGGGAACGGACCAAGAGACCCAGTACTTC
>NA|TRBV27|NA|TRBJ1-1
CASSYQGSPEAFF
TGTGCCAGCAGTTATCAGGGATCCCCTGAAGCTTTCTTT
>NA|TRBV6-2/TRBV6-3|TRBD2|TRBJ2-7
CASSYSPSGNYEQYF
TGTGCCAGCAGTTATTCGCCTAGCGGGAACTACGAGCAGTACTTC
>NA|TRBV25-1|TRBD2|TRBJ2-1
CASSEGSGRSYNEQFF
TGTGCCAGCAGTGAAGGGAGCGGGAGAAGCTACAATGAGCAGTTCTTC
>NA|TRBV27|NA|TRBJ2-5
CASSLKDDQYF
TGTGCCAGCAGCCTCAAGGACGACCAGTACTTC
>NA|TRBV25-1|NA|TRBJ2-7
CASGRLSYEQYF
TGTGCCAGCGGCAGACTGTCCTACGAGCAGTACTTC
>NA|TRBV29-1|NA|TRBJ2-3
CSVDMGLGTDTQYF
TGCAGCGTTGATATGGGGCTTGGCACAGATACGCAGTATTTT
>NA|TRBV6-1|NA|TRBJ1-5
CASSDRHNQPQHF
TGTGCCAGCAGTGACAGGCACAATCAGCCCCAGCATTTT
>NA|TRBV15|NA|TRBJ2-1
CATSRRVDSSYNEQFF
TGTGCCACCAGCAGACGGGTGGATTCATCCTACAATGAGCAGTTCTTC
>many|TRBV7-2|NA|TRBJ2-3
CASSLDRSTDTQYF
TGTGCCAGCAGCTTGGACAGATCCACAGATACGCAGTATTTT
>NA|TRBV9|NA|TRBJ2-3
CASTAGVLGDTQYF
TGTGCCAGCACCGCAGGGGTCCTTGGGGATACGCAGTATTTT
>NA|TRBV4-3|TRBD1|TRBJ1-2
CASSQGRGLGSGHTF
TGCGCCAGCAGCCAAGGGAGGGGGCTTGGCTCTGGCCACACCTTC